Shown below are 6 T cell receptor beta chains from a single sample sequenced in a study of T cell responses to AZD1222 COVID-19 vaccine. TCRdb's table, derived via immunoSEQ multiplex PCR, lists solely in-frame clones and lacks some. Counted here are about 130,000 clones, more than 85% occurring once; the ten biggest clones make up 1.5% to 2%. The specimen comprised peripheral blood, sampled 28 days after the second AZD1222 dose. The receptors come from an adult who received the AZD1222 COVID-19 vaccine.

The rearrangement joins TRBV19 to TRBJ2-1; D tentatively fits TRBD1 or TRBD2 (5 bases each). Germline assignment: CDR1 LNHDA and CDR2 SQIVND (reference sequence). Trimming removed 1 base from V and 7 bases from J, with 5 bases in between. There are 12 residues in the CDR3. CDR3 residues: CASSIGGNEQFF. The CDR3, as DNA: TGTGCCAGTAGTATAGGGGGGAATGAGCAGTTCTTC.

The rearrangement uses TRBV6-5 and TRBJ1-1; D not certain. Trimming stripped 0 bases from V and 0 bases from J, with 11 bases between. CDR3 length: 16 amino acids. Looked up from germline, CDR1 is MNHEY and CDR2 is SVGAGI. This chain's CDR3 is CASSYSNGPLNTEAFF. The CDR3 nucleotides read TGTGCCAGCAGTTACTCGAACGGACCACTGAACACTGAAGCTTTCTTT.

The chain is built from TRBV19 and TRBJ1-2; no firm D call. V dropped 5 bases and J dropped 4 bases, with 11 bases sitting between them. The CDR3 consists of 13 residues. Per the germline V gene, CDR1 is LNHDA and CDR2 is SQIVND (reference sequence). DNA for the CDR3: TGTGCCAGTAGTGCCGGGCCTGGCTATGGCTACACCTTC. Its translation: CASSAGPGYGYTF.

The count of this clone is one. The chain employs TRBV27 and TRBJ1-2, with TRBD1 matching 9 bases. The V gene's germline CDR1 is MNHEY and CDR2 SMNVEV (reference sequence). This CDR3 spans 13 amino acids. After removal of 4 bases from V and 7 bases from J, the junction contained 4 bases not matched to a gene. CDR3 sequence reads: CASSSGQGSGYTF. CDR3 sequence (DNA): TGTGCCAGCAGTTCGGGACAGGGCAGTGGCTACACCTTC.

This clone appeared once. The J gene is TRBJ2-3, the V gene TRBV4-3, with TRBD2 as a possible D gene (5 bases). V was clipped by 4 bases and J by 2 bases, with 13 bases between them. The CDR3 runs to 15 residues. Germline CDR1 reads LGHNA; CDR2 reads YSLEER. The CDR3 sequence is CASSPRRAFTDTQYF. CDR3 nucleotides: TGCGCCAGCAGCCCAAGGCGGGCCTTCACAGATACGCAGTATTTT.

The rearrangement joins TRBV28 to TRBJ1-4, with a weak D call TRBD1 (5 bases). Germline CDR1 is MDHEN and CDR2 is SYDVKM. V was pared by 4 bases and J by 5 bases, with 17 bases between. This CDR3 comprises 16 residues. CDR3 residues: CASSWAPGGRNEKLFF. The CDR3 DNA is TGTGCCAGCAGTTGGGCCCCCGGGGGGAGAAATGAAAAACTGTTTTTT.